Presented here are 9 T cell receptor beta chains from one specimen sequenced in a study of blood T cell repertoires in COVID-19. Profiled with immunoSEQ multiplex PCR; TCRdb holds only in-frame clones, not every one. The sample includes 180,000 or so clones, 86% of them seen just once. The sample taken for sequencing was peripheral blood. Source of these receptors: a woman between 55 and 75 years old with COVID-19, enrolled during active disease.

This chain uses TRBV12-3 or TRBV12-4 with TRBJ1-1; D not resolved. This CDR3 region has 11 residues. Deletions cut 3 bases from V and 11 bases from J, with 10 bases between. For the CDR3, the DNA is TGTGCCAGCAGTTTCGGGGTATTGGCTTTCTTT. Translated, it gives CASSFGVLAFF.

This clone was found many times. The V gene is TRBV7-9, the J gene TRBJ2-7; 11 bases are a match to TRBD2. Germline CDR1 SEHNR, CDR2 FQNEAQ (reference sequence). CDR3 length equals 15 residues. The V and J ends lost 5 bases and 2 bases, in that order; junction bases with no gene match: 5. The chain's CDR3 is CASSGLAGGTYEQYF. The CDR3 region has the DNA TGTGCCAGCAGCGGCTTAGCGGGAGGGACCTACGAGCAGTACTTC.

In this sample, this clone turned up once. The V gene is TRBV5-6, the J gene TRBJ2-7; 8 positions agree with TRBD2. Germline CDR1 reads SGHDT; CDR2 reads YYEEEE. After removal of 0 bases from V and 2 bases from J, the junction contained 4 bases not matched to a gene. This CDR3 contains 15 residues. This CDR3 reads CASSLASGYTYEQYF. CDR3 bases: TGTGCCAGCAGCTTGGCTAGCGGGTATACCTACGAGCAGTACTTC.

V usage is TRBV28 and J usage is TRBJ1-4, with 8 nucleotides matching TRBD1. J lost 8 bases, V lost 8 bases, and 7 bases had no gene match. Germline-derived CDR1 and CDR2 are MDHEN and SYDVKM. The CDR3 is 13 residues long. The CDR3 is CASGAGGWEKLFF. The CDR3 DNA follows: TGTGCCAGCGGAGCAGGGGGCTGGGAAAAACTGTTTTTT.

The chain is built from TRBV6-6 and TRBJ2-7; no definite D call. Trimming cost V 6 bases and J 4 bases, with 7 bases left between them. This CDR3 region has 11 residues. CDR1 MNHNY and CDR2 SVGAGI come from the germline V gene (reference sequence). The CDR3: CASRNLYEQYF. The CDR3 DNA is TGTGCCAGCAGGAATCTATACGAGCAGTACTTC.

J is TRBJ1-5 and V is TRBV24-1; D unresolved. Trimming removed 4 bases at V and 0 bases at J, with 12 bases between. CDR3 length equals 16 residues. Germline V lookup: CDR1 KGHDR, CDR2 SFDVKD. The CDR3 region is CATSDTAGNSNQPQHF. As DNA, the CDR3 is TGTGCCACCAGTGACACCGCGGGAAATAGCAATCAGCCCCAGCATTTT.

CDR3 region: CASSLATAGELFF. CDR3 sequence (DNA): TGCGCCAGCAGCTTGGCCACGGCCGGGGAGCTGTTTTTT. J is TRBJ2-2 and V is TRBV5-1, with D unclear. Germline V lookup: CDR1 SGHRS, CDR2 YFSETQ. V lost 0 bases and J lost 6, with 6 bases in between. The CDR3 covers 13 residues.

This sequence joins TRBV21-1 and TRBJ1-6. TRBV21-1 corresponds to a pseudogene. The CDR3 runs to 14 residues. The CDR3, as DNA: TGTGCCAGCAGCAAAGGGGAGGAGGGTTCACCCCTCCACTTT. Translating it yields CASSKGEEGSPLHF.

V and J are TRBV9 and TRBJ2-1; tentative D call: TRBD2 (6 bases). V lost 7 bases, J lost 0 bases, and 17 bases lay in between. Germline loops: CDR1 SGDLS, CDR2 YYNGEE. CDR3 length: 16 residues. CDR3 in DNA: TGTGCCAGCGCGGCGGGGCCGCTTAGCTCCTACAATGAGCAGTTCTTC. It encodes CASAAGPLSSYNEQFF. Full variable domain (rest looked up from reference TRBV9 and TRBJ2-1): DSGVTQTPKHLITATGQRVTLRCSPRSGDLSVYWYQQSLDQGLQFLIQYYNGEERAKGNILERFSAQQFPDLHSELNLSSLELGDSALYFCASAAGPLSSYNEQFFGPGTRLTVL.